Sequencing of this TCR beta chain was carried out in a study of T cells in Graves' hyperthyroidism and ophthalmopathy. Study details: Peripheral blood was taken when the disease was first diagnosed, before any treatment began.

CDR3 length: 13 residues. Losses at the gene ends were 6 bases for V and 5 bases for J; bases not matched to a gene: 6. The germline V gene has CDR1 MNHEY and CDR2 SVGEGT. Pregnant or lactating patients were excluded, as were those with uncontrolled infection or other autoimmune disease. As regards this clonotype: The antigen is not known. The CDR3 end shows no conserved phenylalanine or tryptophan, and so a read error is likely.

RNA transcripts provided the source from which TCR beta CDR3 regions were amplified. First-round RT-PCR of the TCR CDR3 relied on the HTBI primer set. TCRdb processed the multiplex PCR reads anew with MiXCR; each CDR3 protein has one entry. The table records 700,000 or so distinct CDR3 sequences, roughly 14% of them present only once. Study-wide points: Blood held most thyroid clonotypes expanded above 0.001 frequency. Stable hyperthyroidism and ophthalmopathy were separated using 13 V-J signatures.

The J gene is TRBJ2-5, the V gene TRBV6-2 or TRBV6-3, with 7 bases aligning to TRBD1. The sample consisted of blood. This sequence originates from a woman aged 50 to 65 with Graves' ophthalmopathy. The chain's CDR3 is CASRLGGGETQYL. CDR3 sequence (DNA): TGTGCCAGCAGACTAGGGGGCGGGGAGACCCAGTACCTC.